The 10 T cell receptor beta chains below come from one sample, sequenced in a study of blood T cell repertoires in COVID-19. Some clones are missing from TCRdb's copy, which holds only in-frame ones; the method was immunoSEQ multiplex PCR. Of about 190,000 clones detected, around 87% appear once; the ten largest clones hold about 0.59%. The sequencing input was peripheral blood. Receptors originate from a man aged 50 or older with acute or convalescent COVID-19.

V and J are TRBV1 and TRBJ2-7; the table's D call TRBD2 went unverified against the DNA. TRBV1 is given as a pseudogene. There are 18 residues in the CDR3. CDR3 residues: CTSSQKPAGGQTSYEQYF. The CDR3, as DNA: TGCACCAGCAGCCAGAAGCCAGCGGGAGGCCAGACGTCCTACGAGCAGTACTTC.

The chain links TRBV28 to TRBJ2-7, with 8 bases identical to TRBD2. CDR3 length: 12 amino acids. CDR1 and CDR2 from the germline V gene are MDHEN and SYDVKM. The J segment lost 4 bases and the V segment lost 6 bases, leaving 2 bases of the junction unmatched. CDR3 region: CASSGGVYEQYF. CDR3 nucleotide sequence: TGTGCCAGCAGCGGGGGGGTTTACGAGCAGTACTTC.

The J gene is TRBJ2-7, the V gene TRBV7-8; unclear D gene. With 5 bases removed from V and 2 bases from J, the gap between germline ends came to 13 bases. The CDR3 spans 14 residues. Per germline, CDR1 SGHVS and CDR2 FQNEAQ. CDR3 sequence: CASSPPGRTYEQYF. CDR3 coding DNA: TGTGCCAGCAGCCCGCCAGGTCGGACCTACGAGCAGTACTTC.

The chain joins TRBV9 to TRBJ2-7; TRBD1 agrees at 9 bases. The germline gives CDR1 SGDLS, CDR2 YYNGEE. There are 17 residues in the CDR3. V dropped 3 bases and J dropped 4; count of bases not matched to a gene: 14. In nucleotides, the CDR3 is TGTGCCAGCAGCGCTTACCCCGGGACAGGGATAGGATACGAGCAGTACTTC. Translated: CASSAYPGTGIGYEQYF.

The chain links TRBV6-5 to TRBJ1-1, with 7 bases matching TRBD1. The length of the CDR3 is 15 residues. The germline CDR1 and CDR2 sequences are MNHEY and SVGAGI. J was trimmed by 5 bases and V by 0 bases; bases with no gene match: 6. CDR3: CASSYSARGDTEAFF. CDR3 in DNA: TGTGCCAGCAGTTACTCGGCCAGGGGGGATACTGAAGCTTTCTTT.

The genes are TRBV4-2 and TRBJ2-1; D unresolved. V was trimmed by 0 bases and J by 6 bases, leaving 12 bases between them. The germline V gene has CDR1 LGHNA and CDR2 YNFKEQ. This CDR3 is 15 amino acids long. In nucleotides, the CDR3 is TGTGCCAGCAGCCAAGATCTCGGTGTGATCAATGAGCAGTTCTTC. Encoded protein: CASSQDLGVINEQFF.

The chain couples TRBV4-1 to TRBJ2-3; 7 bases are shared with TRBD2. This CDR3 contains 16 residues. The germline V gene encodes CDR1 MGHRA and CDR2 YSYEKL. V trimming: 0 bases; J trimming: 5 bases; junction bases outside the gene matches: 8. CDR3 residues: CASSQEMAGEGDTQYF. CDR3 sequence (DNA): TGCGCCAGCAGCCAAGAGATGGCGGGAGAGGGAGATACGCAGTATTTT.

V gene TRBV11-2 combines with J gene TRBJ2-7; D gene uncertain. Germline CDR1 SGHAT, CDR2 FQNNGV. Trimming removed 5 bases from V and 7 bases from J, with 12 bases in between. CDR3 length: 12 residues. The chain's CDR3 is CASSIFHGEQYV. Here the CDR3 DNA reads TGTGCCAGCAGCATCTTCCACGGGGAGCAGTACGTC.

The chain employs TRBV27 and TRBJ2-7; 9 bases agree with TRBD1. The V gene end was trimmed by 5 bases and the J gene end by 2 bases; junction bases not matched to a gene: 7. The CDR3 is 15 residues long. Germline V gives CDR1 MNHEY, CDR2 SMNVEV (reference sequence). CDR3 bases: TGTGCCAGCAGTAAAGGGACAGGGTGGACCTACGAGCAGTACTTC. This translates into CASSKGTGWTYEQYF.

This clone was seen ten or more times. The chain uses TRBV24-1 and TRBJ1-5; D might be TRBD1 (5 bases). CDR1 KGHDR and CDR2 SFDVKD come from the germline V gene. CDR3 length equals 15 residues. V lost 6 bases and J lost 0, with 11 bases in between. The CDR3 is CATSSGDYSNQPQHF. Written as DNA, the CDR3 is TGTGCCACCAGTTCCGGGGACTATAGCAATCAGCCCCAGCATTTT.